This entry lists 20 T cell receptor beta chains sequenced from one sample in a study of early T cells in non-severe SARS-CoV-2 infection. TCRdb re-analysed the 5' RACE reads in MiXCR, keeping a single row per CDR3 protein. Of roughly 66,000 distinct CDR3 sequences in the sample, approximately 8.3% were seen once. Sequences were obtained from whole blood. These receptor sequences come from an adult who was a healthcare worker with PCR-confirmed SARS-CoV-2 infection or an uninfected control (not recorded which).

This clonotype was recorded many times. The chain is built from TRBV28 and TRBJ2-5, with TRBD2 matching over 15 bases. J was trimmed by 5 bases and V by 7 bases; bases with no gene match: 11. The length of the CDR3 is 17 residues. CDR1 is MDHEN, CDR2 SYDVKM, per germline. CDR3 sequence reads: CASTYYGLAGGHETQYF. The DNA of the CDR3 is TGTGCCAGCACTTATTACGGACTAGCGGGAGGGCACGAGACCCAGTACTTC.

The J gene is TRBJ2-4, the V gene TRBV27; D is ambiguous. The CDR3 length is 15 residues. CDR1 MNHEY and CDR2 SMNVEV come from the germline V gene (reference sequence). V lost 3 bases, J lost 2 bases, and 11 bases lay in between. The CDR3 sequence is CASSFWNWTKNIQYF. CDR3 coding DNA: TGTGCCAGCAGTTTCTGGAATTGGACCAAAAACATTCAGTACTTC.

This clonotype was recorded a few times. V usage is TRBV7-2 and J usage is TRBJ1-6; no reliable D call. This CDR3 is built from 18 residues. Trimming took 5 bases from V and 0 from J, leaving 17 bases between them. The germline V gene has CDR1 SGHTA and CDR2 FQGNSA. The CDR3 loop is CASSPEAGSSSYNSPLHF. The CDR3 bases are TGTGCCAGCAGCCCAGAGGCTGGCAGCAGCTCCTATAATTCACCCCTCCACTTT.

This clonotype was seen a handful of times. The chain combines TRBV7-8 with TRBJ2-2; 9 bases are shared with TRBD1. Per germline, CDR1 SGHVS and CDR2 FQNEAQ. The CDR3 runs to 13 residues. With V trimmed by 5 bases and J by 12 bases, 7 bases remained unmatched. CDR3 DNA: TGTGCCAGCAGCGAGACAGGGGGGAGGAAGCTGTTTTTT. Protein: CASSETGGRKLFF.

This clonotype has more than one count but fewer than ten. The chain couples TRBV5-1 to TRBJ1-5; D may be TRBD1 (5 bases). Trimming removed 4 bases at V and 0 bases at J, with 11 bases between. The CDR3 runs 15 residues. CDR1 SGHRS and CDR2 YFSETQ come from the germline V gene. The CDR3 DNA reads as TGCGCCAGCAGCGAAGGCGGGGGTAGCAATCAGCCCCAGCATTTT. The encoded protein is CASSEGGGSNQPQHF.

This clonotype has more than one count but fewer than ten. The genes are TRBV4-2 and TRBJ2-1; 8 bases align to TRBD2. The CDR3 consists of 17 residues. Trimming at V came to 2 bases and at J to 5 bases, leaving 11 bases not matched to a gene. Germline V CDR1 and CDR2: LGHNA, YNFKEQ. CDR3 residues: CASSQFSGLAGNNEQFF. The DNA for the CDR3 is TGTGCCAGCAGCCAATTTTCGGGTTTAGCGGGAAACAATGAGCAGTTCTTC.

The chain couples TRBV20-1 to TRBJ2-2, with D perhaps assigned TRBD1 or TRBD2 (6 bases each). Trimming shortened V by 6 bases and J by 5 bases, and 10 bases separated the two germline ends. This CDR3 is 12 amino acids long. Germline loops: CDR1 DFQATT, CDR2 SNEGSKA (reference sequence). Here the CDR3 DNA reads TGCAGTGCGGAAGGGGGGACCGGGGAGCTGTTTTTT. The encoded protein is CSAEGGTGELFF.

This clonotype has only a few counts. The chain recombines TRBV6-5 with TRBJ2-3, with 10 positions matching TRBD2. This CDR3 has 16 residues. Germline loops: CDR1 MNHEY, CDR2 SVGAGI. V gave up 10 bases and J gave up 7 bases; unmatched junction bases: 17. The DNA for the CDR3 is TGTGCCACCATGAGGCAGAGCGGGAGGGCCGGATATACGCAGTATTTT. Residues: CATMRQSGRAGYTQYF.

The sample holds many counts of this clonotype. The V gene is TRBV3-1, the J gene TRBJ1-2; TRBD1 aligns across 12 bases. The germline V gene encodes CDR1 LGHDT and CDR2 YNNKEL (reference sequence). J gave up 4 bases and V 4 bases, and 7 bases lay outside the gene matches. The length of the CDR3 is 16 residues. Here the CDR3 DNA reads TGTGCCAGCAGCCGCGGGACAGGGGGCGTCGCCTATGGCTACACCTTC. Its protein is CASSRGTGGVAYGYTF.

The chain is built from TRBV20-1 and TRBJ2-7; D call uncertain. Germline V lookup: CDR1 DFQATT, CDR2 SNEGSKA (reference sequence). The CDR3 extends over 13 amino acids. Trimming stripped 0 bases from V and 1 base from J, with 7 bases between. The CDR3 here is CSARDGISYEQYF. CDR3 bases: TGCAGTGCTAGAGATGGGATTTCCTACGAGCAGTACTTC.

A few counts support this clonotype. The J gene is TRBJ2-1, the V gene TRBV20-1; 11 nucleotides agree with TRBD2. V lost 0 bases and J lost 0; bases outside the gene matches: 7. The CDR3 length is 18 residues. CDR1 and CDR2 (germline): DFQATT, SNEGSKA (reference sequence). This CDR3 is CSARDRTSGHRSYNEQFF. CDR3 DNA sequence: TGCAGTGCTAGAGATCGGACTAGCGGGCACCGCTCCTACAATGAGCAGTTCTTC.

This clonotype was observed a handful of times. The rearrangement joins TRBV7-2 to TRBJ2-7, with 9 bases that match TRBD2. The CDR3 spans 15 residues. V was pared by 5 bases and J by 7 bases, with 12 bases of the junction left unmatched. CDR1 is SGHTA and CDR2 is FQGNSA in the germline V gene. CDR3 in DNA: TGTGCCAGCAGCCCGGAGGCTAGCGGGATCCGAGAGCAGTACTTC. This sequence encodes CASSPEASGIREQYF.

This clonotype has only a few counts. This chain links TRBV12-3 or TRBV12-4 with TRBJ2-2; a possible D gene is TRBD1 (5 bases). Trimming removed 7 bases at V and 3 bases at J, with 6 bases between. The CDR3 has 12 amino acids. CDR3 nucleotide sequence: TGTGCCAGCACCAGGGACACCGGGGAGCTGTTTTTT. This gives the protein CASTRDTGELFF.

This clonotype was observed a few times. V usage is TRBV9 and J usage is TRBJ1-6, with D possibly TRBD1 on 6 matching bases. This CDR3 contains 13 residues. V lost 4 bases and J 8 bases, leaving 10 bases between the germline ends. CDR1 SGDLS and CDR2 YYNGEE come from the germline V gene. The CDR3 here is CASSPRQDSPLHF. CDR3 nucleotides: TGTGCCAGCAGCCCCCGACAGGATTCACCCCTCCACTTT.

In this sample, this clonotype turned up many times. The genes are TRBV20-1 and TRBJ2-7; D remains unclear. V lost 1 base and J 3 bases, leaving 7 bases between the germline ends. The CDR3 sequence is 12 residues long. Germline V gives CDR1 DFQATT, CDR2 SNEGSKA (reference sequence). DNA of the CDR3: TGCAGTGCTAGAGGGTCCTTCTACGAGCAGTACTTC. It yields the protein CSARGSFYEQYF.

This clonotype has at least ten counts. The chain is built from TRBV24-1 and TRBJ2-3; D remains unclear. The CDR3 spans 12 residues. Trimming shortened V by 6 bases and J by 2 bases, and 5 bases separated the two germline ends. Per the germline V gene, CDR1 is KGHDR and CDR2 is SFDVKD. CDR3 residues: CATSQDTDTQYF. In nucleotides, the CDR3 is TGTGCCACCAGTCAAGACACAGATACGCAGTATTTT.

This clonotype was seen many times. The chain links TRBV29-1 to TRBJ2-2; D possibly corresponds to TRBD1 (6 bases). Germline CDR1 SQVTM, CDR2 ANQGSEA. CDR3 length: 14 amino acids. The V gene lost 6 bases and the J gene lost 4 bases, with 15 bases spanning the gap. CDR3 in DNA: TGCAGCGTGGGGGCAGGGAGCCCCACCGGGGAGCTGTTTTTT. It yields the protein CSVGAGSPTGELFF.

The sample holds many counts of this clonotype. V gene TRBV6-1 combines with J gene TRBJ2-6, with D unresolved. V dropped 1 base and J dropped 0 bases, with 10 bases sitting between them. The CDR3 is 17 residues long. The V gene's germline CDR1 is MNHNS and CDR2 SASEGT. CDR3 sequence (DNA): TGTGCCAGCAGTGAAGGGGTTACGGTCTCTGGGGCCAACGTCCTGACTTTC. Translated, it gives CASSEGVTVSGANVLTF.

The chain combines TRBV3-1 with TRBJ1-6, with D hard to call. The CDR3 length is 14 residues. Between the trimmed V and J ends, which lost 4 bases and 6 bases, there was a span of 10 bases. Germline CDR1 is LGHDT and CDR2 is YNNKEL (reference sequence). The DNA of the CDR3 is TGTGCCAGCAGCCCGATATTCGGTAATTCACCCCTCCACTTT. It translates to CASSPIFGNSPLHF.

This clonotype was counted a few times. The chain couples TRBV7-8 to TRBJ2-7, with a weak D call TRBD2 (5 bases). V was clipped by 4 bases and J by 0 bases, with 13 bases between them. The CDR3 contains 15 residues. Germline V gene data show CDR1 as SGHVS and CDR2 as FQNEAQ. The CDR3 nucleotides are TGTGCCAGCAGCTCTGTTGCGGGTTTCTCCTACGAGCAGTACTTC. Amino acid sequence: CASSSVAGFSYEQYF.